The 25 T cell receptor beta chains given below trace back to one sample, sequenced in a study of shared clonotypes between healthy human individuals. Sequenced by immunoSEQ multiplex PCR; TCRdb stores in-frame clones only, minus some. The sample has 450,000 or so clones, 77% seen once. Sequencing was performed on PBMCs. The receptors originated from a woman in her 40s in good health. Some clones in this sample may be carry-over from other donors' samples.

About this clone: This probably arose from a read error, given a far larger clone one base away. In DNA form, the CDR3 reads TGTGCCTGGACCCGAGAGGGCCCCTATGGCTACACCTTC. It yields the protein CAWTREGPYGYTF. The rearrangement uses TRBV30 and TRBJ1-2; unclear D gene. V gave up 4 bases and J gave up 4 bases, with 13 bases separating them. The germline V gene has CDR1 GTSNPN and CDR2 SVGIG (reference sequence). The CDR3 is 13 amino acids.

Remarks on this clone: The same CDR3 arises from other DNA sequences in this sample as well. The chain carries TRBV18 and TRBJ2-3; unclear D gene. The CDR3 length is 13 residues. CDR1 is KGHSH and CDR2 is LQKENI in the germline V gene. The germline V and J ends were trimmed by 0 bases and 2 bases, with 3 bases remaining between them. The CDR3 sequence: CASSPPSTDTQYF. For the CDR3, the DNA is TGTGCCAGCTCACCACCGTCCACAGATACGCAGTATTTT.

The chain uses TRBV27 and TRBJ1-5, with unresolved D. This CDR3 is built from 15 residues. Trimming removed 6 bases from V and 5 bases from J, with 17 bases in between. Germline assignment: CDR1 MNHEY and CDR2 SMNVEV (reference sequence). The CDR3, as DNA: TGTGCCAGCAGCAGGCAAGGGTTCGGCGATCAGCCCCAGCATTTT. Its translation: CASSRQGFGDQPQHF.

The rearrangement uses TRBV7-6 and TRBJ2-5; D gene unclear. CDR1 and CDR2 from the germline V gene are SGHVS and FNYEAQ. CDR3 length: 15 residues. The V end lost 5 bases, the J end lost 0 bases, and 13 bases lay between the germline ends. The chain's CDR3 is CASSQSPVNQETQYF. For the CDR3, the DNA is TGTGCCAGCAGCCAGTCCCCCGTAAACCAAGAGACCCAGTACTTC.

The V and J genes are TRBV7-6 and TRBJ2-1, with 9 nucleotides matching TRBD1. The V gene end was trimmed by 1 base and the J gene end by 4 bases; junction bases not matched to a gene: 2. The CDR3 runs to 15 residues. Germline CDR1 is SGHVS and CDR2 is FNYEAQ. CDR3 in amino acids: CASSLDRGQYNEQFF. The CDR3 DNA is TGTGCCAGCAGCTTAGACAGGGGGCAATACAATGAGCAGTTCTTC.

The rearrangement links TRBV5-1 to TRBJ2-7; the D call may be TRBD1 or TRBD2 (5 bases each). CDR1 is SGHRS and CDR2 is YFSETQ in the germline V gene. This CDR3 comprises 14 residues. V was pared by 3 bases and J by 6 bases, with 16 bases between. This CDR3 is CASSWGIARSEQYF. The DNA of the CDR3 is TGCGCCAGCAGCTGGGGGATCGCTCGTAGCGAGCAGTACTTC.

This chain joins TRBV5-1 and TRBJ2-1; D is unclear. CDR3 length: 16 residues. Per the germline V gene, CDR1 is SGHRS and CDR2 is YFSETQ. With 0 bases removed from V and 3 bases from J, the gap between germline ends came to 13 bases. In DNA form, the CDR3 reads TGCGCCAGCAGCTTGGATTTCAGCGCAGGCTACAATGAGCAGTTCTTC. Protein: CASSLDFSAGYNEQFF.

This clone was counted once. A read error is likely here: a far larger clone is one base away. Here the CDR3 DNA reads TGTGCCTGGGGTCTCTACAGGGAGACCCAGTACTTC. It translates to CAWGLYRETQYF. The chain links TRBV30 to TRBJ2-5, with D perhaps matching TRBD1 (5 bases). This CDR3 comprises 12 residues. V dropped 5 bases and J dropped 5 bases, with 12 bases sitting between them. Germline values: CDR1 GTSNPN, CDR2 SVGIG (reference sequence).

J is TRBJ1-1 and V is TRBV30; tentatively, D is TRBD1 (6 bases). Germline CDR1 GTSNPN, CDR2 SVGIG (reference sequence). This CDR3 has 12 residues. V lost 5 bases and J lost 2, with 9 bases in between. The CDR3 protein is CAWSQGNTEAFF. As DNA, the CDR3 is TGTGCCTGGTCACAGGGTAACACTGAAGCTTTCTTT.

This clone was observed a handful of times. This chain's CDR3 is CASSSPLEQYF. The CDR3, as DNA: TGTGCCAGCAGTTCCCCCCTCGAGCAGTACTTC. This chain uses TRBV28 with TRBJ2-7; no clear D gene. The V end was cut by 4 bases, the J end by 6 bases, with 7 bases between. CDR1 MDHEN and CDR2 SYDVKM come from the germline V gene. CDR3 length: 11 residues. Together with reference TRBV28 and TRBJ2-7, the CDR3 gives the full variable domain: DVKVTQSSRYLVKRTGEKVFLECVQDMDHENMFWYRQDPGLGLRLIYFSYDVKMKEKGDIPEGYSVSREKKERFSLILESASTNQTSMYLCASSSPLEQYFGPGTRLTVT.

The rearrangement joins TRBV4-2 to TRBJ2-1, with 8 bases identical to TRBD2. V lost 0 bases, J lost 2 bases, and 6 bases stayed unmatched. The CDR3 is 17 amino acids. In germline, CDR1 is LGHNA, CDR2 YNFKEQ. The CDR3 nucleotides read TGTGCCAGCAGCCAAGATGACCTAGCGGGTACCTACAATGAGCAGTTCTTC. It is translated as CASSQDDLAGTYNEQFF.

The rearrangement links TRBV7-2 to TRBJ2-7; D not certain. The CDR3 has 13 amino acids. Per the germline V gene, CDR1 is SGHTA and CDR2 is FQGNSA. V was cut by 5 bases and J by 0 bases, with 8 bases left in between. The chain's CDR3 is CASSTRHSYEQYF. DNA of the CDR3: TGTGCCAGCAGCACCCGACACTCCTACGAGCAGTACTTC. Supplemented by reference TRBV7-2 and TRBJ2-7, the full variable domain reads GAGVSQSPSNKVTEKGKDVELRCDPISGHTALYWYRQSLGQGLEFLIYFQGNSAPDKSGLPSDRFSAERTGGSVSTLTIQRTQQEDSAVYLCASSTRHSYEQYFGPGTRLTVT.

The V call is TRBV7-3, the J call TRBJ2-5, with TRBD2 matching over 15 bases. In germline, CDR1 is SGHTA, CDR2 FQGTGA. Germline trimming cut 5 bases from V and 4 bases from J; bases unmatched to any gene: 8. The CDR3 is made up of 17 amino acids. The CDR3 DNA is TGTGCCAGCAGCCCCGGACTAGCGGGAGGGCCTTCAGAGACCCAGTACTTC. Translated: CASSPGLAGGPSETQYF.

The CDR3 here is CASRLDRGNEKLFF. As DNA, the CDR3 is TGTGCCAGCAGACTCGACAGGGGTAATGAAAAACTGTTTTTT. J is TRBJ1-4 and V is TRBV6-1; 8 bases agree with TRBD1. After removal of 6 bases from V and 4 bases from J, the junction contained 4 bases not matched to a gene. The CDR3 has 14 amino acids. Per germline, CDR1 MNHNS and CDR2 SASEGT.

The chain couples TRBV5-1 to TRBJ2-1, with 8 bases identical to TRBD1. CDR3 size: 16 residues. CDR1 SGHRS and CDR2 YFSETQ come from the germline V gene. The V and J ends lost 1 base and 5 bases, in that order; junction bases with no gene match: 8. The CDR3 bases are TGCGCCAGCAGCTTGAACCTCCGGGACAGGAACAATGAGCAGTTCTTC. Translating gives CASSLNLRDRNNEQFF.

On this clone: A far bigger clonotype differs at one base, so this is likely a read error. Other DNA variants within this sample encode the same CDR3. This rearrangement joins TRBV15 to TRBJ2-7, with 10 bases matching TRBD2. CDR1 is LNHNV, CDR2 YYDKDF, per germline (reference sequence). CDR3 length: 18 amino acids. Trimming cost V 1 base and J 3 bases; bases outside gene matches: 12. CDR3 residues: CATSRVASGSSVGYEQYF. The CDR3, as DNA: TGTGCCACCAGCAGAGTGGCTAGCGGGAGTTCAGTCGGCTACGAGCAGTACTTC.

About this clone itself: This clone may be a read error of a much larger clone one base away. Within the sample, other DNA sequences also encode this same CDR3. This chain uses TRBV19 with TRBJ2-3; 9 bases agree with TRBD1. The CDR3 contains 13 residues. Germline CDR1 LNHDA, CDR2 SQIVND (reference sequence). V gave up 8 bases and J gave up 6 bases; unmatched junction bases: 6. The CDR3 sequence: CASRDRERDTQYF. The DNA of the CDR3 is TGTGCCAGTCGGGACAGGGAGCGGGATACGCAGTATTTT.

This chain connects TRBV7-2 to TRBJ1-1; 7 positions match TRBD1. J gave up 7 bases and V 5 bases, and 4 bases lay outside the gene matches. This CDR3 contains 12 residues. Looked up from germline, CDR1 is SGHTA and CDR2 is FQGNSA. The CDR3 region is CASSLDRVEAFF. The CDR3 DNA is TGTGCCAGCAGCCTCGACAGGGTTGAAGCTTTCTTT.

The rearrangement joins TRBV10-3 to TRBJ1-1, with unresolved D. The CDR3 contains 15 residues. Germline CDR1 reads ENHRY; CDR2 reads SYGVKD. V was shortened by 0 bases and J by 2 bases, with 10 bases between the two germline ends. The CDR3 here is CAISESGSSNTEAFF. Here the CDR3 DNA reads TGTGCCATCAGTGAGTCTGGCAGTTCAAACACTGAAGCTTTCTTT.

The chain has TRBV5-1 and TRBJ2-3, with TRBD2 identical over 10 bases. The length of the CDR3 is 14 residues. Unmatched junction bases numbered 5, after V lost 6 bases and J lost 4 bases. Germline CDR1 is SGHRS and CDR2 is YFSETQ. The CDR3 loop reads CASKLAGVADTQYF. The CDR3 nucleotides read TGCGCCAGCAAGCTAGCGGGAGTCGCAGATACGCAGTATTTT.

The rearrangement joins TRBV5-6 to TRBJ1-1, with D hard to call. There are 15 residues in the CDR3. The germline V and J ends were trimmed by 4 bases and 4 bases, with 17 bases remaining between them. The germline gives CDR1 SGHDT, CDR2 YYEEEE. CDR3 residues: CASSELRAMATEAFF. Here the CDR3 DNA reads TGTGCCAGCAGCGAATTAAGGGCTATGGCCACTGAAGCTTTCTTT.

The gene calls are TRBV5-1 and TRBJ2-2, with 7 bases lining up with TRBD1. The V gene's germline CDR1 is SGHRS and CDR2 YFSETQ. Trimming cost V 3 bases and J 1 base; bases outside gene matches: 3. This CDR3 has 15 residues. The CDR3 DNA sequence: TGCGCCAGCAGCTACCACAGGGGGAACACCGGGGAGCTGTTTTTT. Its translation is CASSYHRGNTGELFF.

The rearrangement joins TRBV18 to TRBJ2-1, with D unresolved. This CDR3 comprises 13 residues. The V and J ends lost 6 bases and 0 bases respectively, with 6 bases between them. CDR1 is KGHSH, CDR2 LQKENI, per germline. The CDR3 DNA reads TGTGCCAGCTCCCCAGCCTCCTACAATGAGCAGTTCTTC. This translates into CASSPASYNEQFF.

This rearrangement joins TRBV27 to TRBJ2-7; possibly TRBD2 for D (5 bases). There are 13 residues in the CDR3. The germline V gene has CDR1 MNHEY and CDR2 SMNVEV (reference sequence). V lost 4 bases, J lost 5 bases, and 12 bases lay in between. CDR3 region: CASSSLVLNEQYF. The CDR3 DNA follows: TGTGCCAGCAGTTCACTAGTTCTCAACGAGCAGTACTTC.

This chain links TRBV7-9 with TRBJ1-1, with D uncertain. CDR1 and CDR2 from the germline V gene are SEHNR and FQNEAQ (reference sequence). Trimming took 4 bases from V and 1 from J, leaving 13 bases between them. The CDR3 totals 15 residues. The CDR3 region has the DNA TGTGCCAGCAGCTGGTCCGGGCTCCAGAACACTGAAGCTTTCTTT. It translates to CASSWSGLQNTEAFF.